The T cell receptor (beta chain) described here comes from a study of early T cells in non-severe SARS-CoV-2 infection. V was clipped by 3 bases and J by 9 bases; unmatched bases: 7. Germline V gene sequence: CDR1 MGHRA, CDR2 YSYEKL. The CDR3 has 14 amino acids. Researchers attached unique molecular identifiers to individual cDNA molecules. TCRdb independently ran MiXCR on the 5' RACE reads; one entry per CDR3 protein. The table records about 76,000 distinct CDR3 sequences, roughly 12% of them present only once. This clonotype has a count of ten or more. This rearrangement joins TRBV4-1 to TRBJ2-4; 8 nucleotides line up with TRBD1. This TCR was sampled from an adult who was a healthcare worker with PCR-confirmed SARS-CoV-2 infection or an uninfected control (not recorded which). The sample was whole blood. CDR3 DNA: TGCGCCAGCAGCCATTGGCAGGGGGCCGGCATTCAGTACTTC. Residues: CASSHWQGAGIQYF.